The 20 T cell receptor beta chains in this list originate from one sample, sequenced in a study of CD8+ T cells in alopecia areata. After isolation, RNA underwent reverse transcription to generate cDNA as the sequencing template. Here immunoSEQ multiplex PCR was the method, and the copy in TCRdb shows in-frame clones only, minus some. The repertoire holds about 200,000 clones, with about 60% as singletons. Treatment defined: oral pan-JAK inhibitor, 5-10 mg twice daily. The material sequenced was CD4+ T cells sorted from blood, taken at week 4, from a patient treated with tofacitinib. The source of these receptors is a human donor with alopecia areata.

The chain employs TRBV7-9 and TRBJ1-6; D not certain. Per germline, CDR1 SEHNR and CDR2 FQNEAQ (reference sequence). CDR3 length: 14 amino acids. Trimming took off 5 bases at V and 6 bases at J, with 11 bases between the two ends. CDR3 nucleotides: TGTGCCAGCAGCCTCGGACCGCGTAATTCACCCCTCCACTTT. It specifies CASSLGPRNSPLHF.

The chain couples TRBV30 to TRBJ1-2; D gene uncertain. The CDR3 extends over 13 amino acids. Per the germline V gene, CDR1 is GTSNPN and CDR2 is SVGIG (reference sequence). Trimming took off 6 bases at V and 2 bases at J, with 13 bases between the two ends. CDR3 in DNA: TGTGCCTGCATGCTTCGGGAGAACTATGGCTACACCTTC. Translation: CACMLRENYGYTF.

The chain carries TRBV4-2 and TRBJ2-3, with D tentatively TRBD2 (7 bases). The CDR3 runs 16 residues. Germline values: CDR1 LGHNA, CDR2 YNFKEQ. Trimming left V 5 bases short and J 0 bases short, with 15 bases between. CDR3 loop: CASSFGGPGSTDTQYF. CDR3 nucleotides: TGTGCCAGCAGCTTCGGGGGGCCAGGGAGCACAGATACGCAGTATTTT.

This chain connects TRBV29-1 to TRBJ1-1; 7 nucleotides line up with TRBD1. CDR1 and CDR2 (germline): SQVTM, ANQGSEA. Trimming cost V 7 bases and J 0 bases; bases outside gene matches: 2. The CDR3 has 12 residues. DNA of the CDR3: TGCAGCGCGGGACAGATGAACACTGAAGCTTTCTTT. Its translation: CSAGQMNTEAFF.

The V call is TRBV30, the J call TRBJ1-1, with D uncertain. This CDR3 has 13 residues. Germline lookup yields CDR1 GTSNPN and CDR2 SVGIG (reference sequence). Between the trimmed V and J ends, which lost 0 bases and 0 bases, there was a span of 5 bases. CDR3 sequence reads: CAWSVMLNTEAFF. CDR3 coding DNA: TGTGCCTGGAGTGTAATGCTGAACACTGAAGCTTTCTTT.

The chain employs TRBV5-4 and TRBJ2-5, with 11 bases lining up with TRBD1. The V gene's germline CDR1 is SGHNT and CDR2 YYREEE (reference sequence). This CDR3 region has 16 residues. V dropped 3 bases and J dropped 3; count of bases not matched to a gene: 7. The CDR3 DNA sequence: TGTGCCAGCAGCTCCGCCCCGGGACAGGGGGAAGAGACCCAGTACTTC. Its protein product is CASSSAPGQGEETQYF.

This clone appeared a few times. The rearrangement uses TRBV28 and TRBJ2-2; D call uncertain. This CDR3 comprises 15 residues. Germline loops: CDR1 MDHEN, CDR2 SYDVKM. Trimming cost V 7 bases and J 6 bases, with 18 bases left between them. The CDR3 region has the DNA TGTGCCAGCATCCCGGGCTCGCAGTTTTCCGGGGAGCTGTTTTTT. Amino acid sequence: CASIPGSQFSGELFF.

This clone was counted a few times. In nucleotides, the CDR3 is TGTGCCAGTAGTAACGGCGGGGGGACCTACGAGCAGTACTTC. Protein: CASSNGGGTYEQYF. The chain has TRBV19 and TRBJ2-7, with 8 bases lining up with TRBD2. V dropped 4 bases and J dropped 2; count of bases not matched to a gene: 4. The CDR3 loop spans 14 amino acids. From germline, CDR1 is LNHDA and CDR2 SQIVND (reference sequence).

The chain carries TRBV29-1 and TRBJ2-7; unclear D gene. CDR1 SQVTM and CDR2 ANQGSEA come from the germline V gene. V lost 4 bases and J lost 1, with 8 bases in between. The CDR3 totals 12 residues. CDR3 region: CSVGLGSYEQYF. The CDR3 coding sequence is TGCAGCGTTGGATTGGGTTCCTACGAGCAGTACTTC.

In its sample, this clone was seen a few times. The chain is built from TRBV2 and TRBJ1-1; 11 bases line up with TRBD1. Germline-derived CDR1 and CDR2 are SNHLY and FYNNEI. The trim removed 0 bases at V and 7 bases at J, leaving 1 base unmatched. The CDR3 consists of 14 residues. The CDR3 DNA reads as TGTGCCAGCAGTGAAGCGGGACAGGGGGTTGAAGCTTTCTTT. It translates to CASSEAGQGVEAFF.

The J gene is TRBJ1-2, the V gene TRBV4-1; maybe TRBD1 (6 bases). The germline V gene encodes CDR1 MGHRA and CDR2 YSYEKL. CDR3 size: 15 residues. The V end lost 0 bases, the J end lost 4 bases, and 12 bases lay between the germline ends. As DNA, the CDR3 is TGCGCCAGCAGCCAAGAACCGGGGGCATTCTATGGCTACACCTTC. Translation gives CASSQEPGAFYGYTF.

This chain links TRBV6-1 with TRBJ1-1, with unresolved D. This CDR3 is 14 amino acids long. The V gene lost 3 bases and the J gene lost 1 base, with 9 bases spanning the gap. Per germline, CDR1 MNHNS and CDR2 SASEGT. DNA for the CDR3: TGTGCCAGCAGTGATGGCTGGGGGAACACTGAAGCTTTCTTT. Translated, it gives CASSDGWGNTEAFF.

This clone was picked up one time. V and J are TRBV30 and TRBJ1-1; D possibly corresponds to TRBD1 (5 bases). Germline CDR1 and CDR2: GTSNPN and SVGIG (reference sequence). Deletions cut 5 bases from V and 3 bases from J, with 19 bases between. The CDR3 contains 15 residues. CDR3 loop: CAWENLRGLDTEAFF. The CDR3 region has the DNA TGTGCCTGGGAAAACCTTAGGGGATTAGACACTGAAGCTTTCTTT.

The chain carries TRBV30 and TRBJ1-2, with 8 nucleotides matching TRBD1. J was trimmed by 7 bases and V by 7 bases; bases with no gene match: 11. Germline V gene lookup returns CDR1 GTSNPN and CDR2 SVGIG (reference sequence). The CDR3 is made up of 13 amino acids. CDR3 protein: CASKAGGRGGYTF. The CDR3 DNA follows: TGTGCCTCTAAGGCAGGGGGCAGGGGTGGCTACACCTTC.

This chain links TRBV28 with TRBJ1-1; 8 bases map to TRBD1. V was clipped by 2 bases and J by 6 bases; unmatched bases: 8. The CDR3 runs 15 residues. CDR1 and CDR2 from the germline V gene are MDHEN and SYDVKM. CDR3 loop: CASSLMDREVPEAFF. CDR3 bases: TGTGCCAGCAGTTTAATGGACAGGGAGGTGCCTGAAGCTTTCTTT.

This clone was observed a handful of times. This chain uses TRBV15 with TRBJ2-5, with D possibly TRBD1 on 6 matching bases. The CDR3 spans 16 residues. Germline loops: CDR1 LNHNV, CDR2 YYDKDF (reference sequence). Trimming took 1 base from V and 1 from J, leaving 13 bases between them. CDR3 bases: TGTGCCACCAGCAGAGGTCTTCCAGGGGTCCAAGAGACCCAGTACTTC. It encodes CATSRGLPGVQETQYF.

J is TRBJ1-6 and V is TRBV5-4; weak D call: TRBD1 (5 bases). The CDR3 length is 16 residues. CDR1 SGHNT and CDR2 YYREEE come from the germline V gene (reference sequence). The V end lost 0 bases, the J end lost 7 bases, and 14 bases lay between the germline ends. The DNA of the CDR3 is TGTGCCAGCAGCTTGGGTCAGGGCGGAATAAATTCACCCCTCCACTTT. It yields the protein CASSLGQGGINSPLHF. Full variable domain (missing parts from reference TRBV5-4 and TRBJ1-6): ETGVTQSPTHLIKTRGQQVTLRCSSQSGHNTVSWYQQALGQGPQFIFQYYREEENGRGNFPPRFSGLQFPNYSSELNVNALELDDSALYLCASSLGQGGINSPLHFGNGTRLTVT.

The table lists this clone with a few counts. The V gene is TRBV30, the J gene TRBJ2-5; tentatively, D is TRBD2 (5 bases). The CDR3 is 13 amino acids. V lost 3 bases, J lost 2 bases, and 10 bases lay in between. Per the germline V gene, CDR1 is GTSNPN and CDR2 is SVGIG (reference sequence). CDR3 protein: CAWSVAYQETQYF. CDR3 nucleotides: TGTGCCTGGAGCGTAGCGTATCAAGAGACCCAGTACTTC.

The chain carries TRBV5-4 and TRBJ2-5; no firm D call. With 4 bases removed from V and 3 bases from J, the gap between germline ends came to 4 bases. The CDR3 is 11 residues long. The germline CDR1 and CDR2 sequences are SGHNT and YYREEE (reference sequence). CDR3 sequence reads: CASSVKETQYF. The DNA for the CDR3 is TGTGCCAGCAGCGTGAAAGAGACCCAGTACTTC.

V is TRBV10-3 and J is TRBJ2-7; the match to TRBD2 covers 8 bases. Germline-derived CDR1 and CDR2 are ENHRY and SYGVKD. After removal of 6 bases from V and 5 bases from J, the junction contained 3 bases not matched to a gene. This CDR3 is built from 12 residues. DNA of the CDR3: TGTGCCATCAGCGGGGGGGCGGACGAGCAGTACTTC. This gives the protein CAISGGADEQYF.